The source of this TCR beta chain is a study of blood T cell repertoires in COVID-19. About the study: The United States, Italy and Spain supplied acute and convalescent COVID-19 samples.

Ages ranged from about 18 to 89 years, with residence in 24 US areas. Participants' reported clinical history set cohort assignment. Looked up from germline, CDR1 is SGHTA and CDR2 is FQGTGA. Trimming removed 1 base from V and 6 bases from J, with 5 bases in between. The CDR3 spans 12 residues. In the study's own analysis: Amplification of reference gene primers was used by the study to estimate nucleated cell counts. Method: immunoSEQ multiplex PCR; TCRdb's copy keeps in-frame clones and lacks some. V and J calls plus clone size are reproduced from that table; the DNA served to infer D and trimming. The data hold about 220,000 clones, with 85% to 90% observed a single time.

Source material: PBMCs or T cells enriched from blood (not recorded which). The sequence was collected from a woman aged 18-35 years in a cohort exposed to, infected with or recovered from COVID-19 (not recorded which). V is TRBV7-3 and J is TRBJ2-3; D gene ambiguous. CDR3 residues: CASSLNSDTQYF. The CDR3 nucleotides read TGTGCCAGCAGCTTAAACTCCGATACGCAGTATTTT.